This T cell receptor (beta chain) comes out of a study of T cell changes during pregnancy in multiple sclerosis. This clone was counted between two and nine times. Assay: immunoSEQ multiplex PCR; the TCRdb copy retains only in-frame clones and omits some. The top ten clones hold 1.9% of a sample with around 100,000 clones, around 92% of them seen once. Germline-derived CDR1 and CDR2 are MNHEY and SMNVEV (reference sequence). The CDR3 is made up of 13 amino acids. The V and J ends lost 5 bases and 2 bases respectively, with 7 bases between them. This sequence was found in a female donor with multiple sclerosis, enrolled in a pregnancy study. The J gene is TRBJ1-5, the V gene TRBV27; D perhaps matches TRBD1 (5 bases). The source was peripheral blood, collected after pregnancy. The CDR3 coding sequence is TGTGCCAGCAGTGCACAGGGCAATCAGCCCCAGCATTTT. This sequence encodes CASSAQGNQPQHF.